This T cell receptor (beta chain) was recovered during a study of cytomegalovirus exposure and HLA in healthy donors. CDR3 size: 16 residues. 13 Jbeta primers and 60 Vbeta primers were used for the PCR. The data were produced by immunoSEQ multiplex PCR, yet TCRdb's version contains in-frame clones alone and is incomplete. The top ten hold 1% of the sample, which has about 130,000 clones, roughly 80% seen once. V gene TRBV21-1 combines with J gene TRBJ2-5; the DNA was not used to check the table's D call, TRBD1. TRBV21-1 counts as a pseudogene. The clonotype was recovered from a man between 35 and 55 years old in good health and CMV-seronegative. The sample was PBMCs. CDR3 DNA sequence: TGTGCCAGCAGCAGGCAGGGTCTCTCCCACCAAGAGACCCAGTACTTC. This codes for CASSRQGLSHQETQYF.